One sample yielded the 15 T cell receptor beta chains listed below, sequenced in a study of blood T cells in healthy people across ages. A second PCR, run for about 7 to 12 cycles, used a sample-barcoded 5' primer plus a J-beta primer mix. TCRdb analysed the 5' RACE reads with MiXCR anew, one entry per CDR3 protein. The data show some 860,000 distinct CDR3 sequences, 56% seen once. Sequencing was done on a sample of blood. The receptors were sampled from a man aged 35-49 years in good health.

This clonotype was counted only a few times. This chain connects TRBV6-6 to TRBJ2-7, with a tentative D call TRBD1 (6 bases). CDR3 length equals 14 residues. Germline assignment: CDR1 MNHNY and CDR2 SVGAGI (reference sequence). With 1 base removed from V and 0 bases from J, the gap between germline ends came to 7 bases. The CDR3 protein is CASSYLDSSYEQYF. DNA of the CDR3: TGTGCCAGCAGTTACTTGGACAGCTCCTACGAGCAGTACTTC.

The chain combines TRBV9 with TRBJ2-7, with 9 bases identical to TRBD2. The germline gives CDR1 SGDLS, CDR2 YYNGEE. CDR3 size: 15 residues. The trim removed 0 bases at V and 5 bases at J, leaving 6 bases unmatched. The DNA of the CDR3 is TGTGCCAGCAGCGTAGGAACTAGCGGGCTGAACGAGCAGTACTTC. This encodes CASSVGTSGLNEQYF. The full variable domain, with the rest looked up from reference TRBV9 and TRBJ2-7, is DSGVTQTPKHLITATGQRVTLRCSPRSGDLSVYWYQQSLDQGLQFLIQYYNGEERAKGNILERFSAQQFPDLHSELNLSSLELGDSALYFCASSVGTSGLNEQYFGPGTRLTVT.

The chain employs TRBV19 and TRBJ2-7, with TRBD2 as a possible D gene (6 bases). CDR3 size: 14 residues. The V gene's germline CDR1 is LNHDA and CDR2 SQIVND (reference sequence). V was trimmed by 7 bases and J by 4 bases, leaving 17 bases between them. CDR3 in amino acids: CASMAAGLGYEQYF. The DNA for the CDR3 is TGTGCCAGTATGGCGGCGGGACTTGGGTACGAGCAGTACTTC.

The chain joins TRBV6-5 to TRBJ2-5, with TRBD1 matching over 7 bases. From germline, CDR1 is MNHEY and CDR2 SVGAGI. V lost 8 bases and J lost 11; bases outside the gene matches: 11. CDR3 length: 12 residues. The CDR3 loop is CASSGDDREQYF. For the CDR3, the DNA is TGTGCCAGCTCTGGGGACGACAGGGAGCAGTACTTC.

This clonotype showed up many times. V gene TRBV7-2 combines with J gene TRBJ2-3; TRBD2 is a possible D gene (6 bases). This CDR3 has 13 residues. The V gene's germline CDR1 is SGHTA and CDR2 FQGNSA. With 1 base removed from V and 6 bases from J, the gap between germline ends came to 8 bases. The CDR3 nucleotides read TGTGCCAGCAGCTTAGGGAGCGGGGATACGCAGTATTTT. This sequence encodes CASSLGSGDTQYF.

This rearrangement joins TRBV28 to TRBJ2-4, with 8 bases that match TRBD1. The closer fit of TRBJ2-7 to the DNA end suggests the J call may be wrong. The CDR3 is 15 amino acids. Germline loops: CDR1 MDHEN, CDR2 SYDVKM. CDR3 sequence: CASSFGTGGLDEQYF. CDR3 sequence (DNA): TGTGCCAGCAGTTTCGGGACAGGCGGCCTCGACGAGCAGTACTTC.

This clonotype was found a few times. The rearrangement links TRBV2 to TRBJ2-3, with a weak D call TRBD2 (6 bases). The length of the CDR3 is 15 residues. Germline CDR1 and CDR2: SNHLY and FYNNEI. The V end lost 4 bases, the J end lost 2 bases, and 13 bases lay between the germline ends. For the CDR3, the DNA is TGTGCCAGCAGTGTTGGCGGGGACCCCACAGATACGCAGTATTTT. As protein: CASSVGGDPTDTQYF.

The genes are TRBV12-3 or TRBV12-4 and TRBJ2-5, with 7 bases aligning to TRBD1. The CDR3 is 11 amino acids. After removal of 6 bases from V and 13 bases from J, the junction contained 8 bases not matched to a gene. DNA for the CDR3: TGTGCCAGCAGGCTAGGACAGGCGGCGTACTTC. It is translated as CASRLGQAAYF.

V is TRBV3-1 and J is TRBJ2-4; 12 bases line up with TRBD1. Trimming removed 7 bases from V and 13 bases from J; junction bases left unmatched: 14. The CDR3 contains 15 residues. Germline values: CDR1 LGHDT, CDR2 YNNKEL (reference sequence). CDR3: CASTFTGTGGARQYF. CDR3 nucleotides: TGTGCCAGCACCTTTACCGGGACAGGGGGCGCCAGGCAGTACTTC.

The chain is built from TRBV20-1 and TRBJ1-2, with TRBD1 matching over 12 bases. This CDR3 comprises 13 residues. V trimming: 4 bases; J trimming: 7 bases; junction bases outside the gene matches: 4. Germline V lookup: CDR1 DFQATT, CDR2 SNEGSKA (reference sequence). CDR3 residues: CSATWDRGRGYTF. The CDR3 DNA is TGCAGTGCTACCTGGGACAGGGGGCGTGGCTACACCTTC.

This clonotype has just one count. J is TRBJ2-7 and V is TRBV6-5, with 14 bases fitting TRBD2. The end of the DNA aligns better with TRBJ2-5, so the J call may be wrong. Germline V gives CDR1 MNHEY, CDR2 SVGAGI. This CDR3 contains 18 residues. CDR3 amino acids: CASSSLTSGGVVSGTQYF. CDR3 nucleotides: TGTGCCAGCAGTTCTTTGACTAGCGGGGGGGTAGTCAGCGGGACCCAGTACTTC.

This clonotype occurred a few times. The J gene is TRBJ1-5, the V gene TRBV7-9; D remains unclear. The V end lost 1 base, the J end lost 8 bases, and 12 bases lay between the germline ends. Germline CDR1 and CDR2: SEHNR and FQNEAQ (reference sequence). The CDR3 has 14 amino acids. This chain's CDR3 is CASSLGGPKEPQHF. CDR3 DNA sequence: TGTGCCAGCAGCTTAGGAGGGCCTAAGGAGCCCCAGCATTTT.

This clonotype was counted many times. V is TRBV4-1 and J is TRBJ2-7; 11 nucleotides align to TRBD2. This CDR3 comprises 18 residues. The germline V gene encodes CDR1 MGHRA and CDR2 YSYEKL. V lost 0 bases and J lost 3; bases outside the gene matches: 10. The CDR3 DNA reads TGCGCCAGCAGCCAAGAATTGGGGACTAGCGGAGCCCGCTACGAGCAGTACTTC. Translated: CASSQELGTSGARYEQYF.

CDR3 loop: CASSPRPLIAGSGGSQTQYF. In DNA, the CDR3 is TGTGCCAGCAGCCCGCGACCGCTGATAGCGGGGAGCGGAGGTTCACAGACCCAGTACTTC. This sequence joins TRBV9 and TRBJ2-5; the match to TRBD2 covers 8 bases. Germline V gene data show CDR1 as SGDLS and CDR2 as YYNGEE. Unmatched junction bases numbered 26, after V lost 4 bases and J lost 6 bases. The CDR3 is 20 amino acids.

This chain links TRBV28 with TRBJ2-5; 7 positions agree with TRBD2. The V gene end was trimmed by 5 bases and the J gene end by 1 base; junction bases not matched to a gene: 7. The CDR3 totals 15 residues. Germline V gene sequence: CDR1 MDHEN, CDR2 SYDVKM. The CDR3 loop reads CASSRPSGAQETQYF. The CDR3 DNA reads TGTGCCAGCAGTCGACCTAGCGGCGCCCAAGAGACCCAGTACTTC.